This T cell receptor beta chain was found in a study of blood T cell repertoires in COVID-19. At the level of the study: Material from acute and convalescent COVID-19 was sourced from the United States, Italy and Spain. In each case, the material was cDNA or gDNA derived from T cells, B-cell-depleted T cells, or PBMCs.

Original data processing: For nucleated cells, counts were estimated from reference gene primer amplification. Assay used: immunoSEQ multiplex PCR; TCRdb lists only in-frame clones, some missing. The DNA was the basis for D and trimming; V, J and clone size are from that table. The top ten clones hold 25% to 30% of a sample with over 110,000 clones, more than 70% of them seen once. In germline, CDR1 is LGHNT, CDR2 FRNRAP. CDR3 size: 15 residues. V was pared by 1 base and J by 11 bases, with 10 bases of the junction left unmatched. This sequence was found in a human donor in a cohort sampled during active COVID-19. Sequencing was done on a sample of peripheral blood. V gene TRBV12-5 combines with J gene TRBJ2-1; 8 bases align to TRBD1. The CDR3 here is CASGLGTGGLRKQFF. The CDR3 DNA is TGTGCTAGTGGTTTGGGTACAGGGGGGTTGCGGAAGCAGTTCTTC.